Below, 6 T cell receptor beta chains from the same sample are listed, as sequenced in a study of Graves' ophthalmopathy and Graves' hyperthyroidism (dated by TCRdb to 2016 to 2019). The sample was run on an Illumina HiSeq 2000. For repertoire sequencing, the TCR beta CDR3 regions were amplified from RNA transcripts. HTBI primers and the Qiagen OneStep RT-PCR kit were used in a first-round RT-PCR, which was followed by a second-round multiplex PCR, size selection and purification. In TCRdb, the public reads were trimmed at Q25 with fastp and aligned with MiXCR, with productive beta chains retained. Each CDR3 protein gets just one entry, which takes the most common genes and DNA from the rows behind it. For this sample the table gives about 370,000 distinct CDR3 sequences, of which about 17% were detected only once. The biggest ten clones account for roughly 2.4% of the sample. The sequenced sample consisted of peripheral blood. All receptors derive from an adult woman with stable Graves' hyperthyroidism.

This clonotype came up many times. The V and J genes are TRBV12-3 or TRBV12-4 and TRBJ2-2; D call uncertain. The V end lost 6 bases, the J end lost 1 base, and 9 bases lay between the germline ends. The CDR3 extends over 14 amino acids. CDR3 in DNA: TGTGCCAGCAGGCGAAGACAGAACACCGGGGAGCTGTTTTTT. Residues: CASRRRQNTGELFF.

Many counts were recorded for this clonotype. The genes are TRBV12-3 or TRBV12-4 and TRBJ1-1; D is unresolved. CDR3 length: 14 amino acids. Trimming took 6 bases from V and 1 from J, leaving 12 bases between them. In DNA, the CDR3 is TGTGCCAGCAGCGGGAGTAAACCGAACACTGAAGCTTTCTTT. Protein product: CASSGSKPNTEAFF.

Only one count was recorded for this clonotype. A much bigger clone sits one base away, suggesting this may be a read error. The CDR3 does not end in the conserved phenylalanine or tryptophan, so this is likely a read error. The J gene is TRBJ1-2, the V gene TRBV7-9; unclear D gene. The length of the CDR3 is 13 residues. CDR1 is SEHNR and CDR2 is FQNEAQ in the germline V gene (reference sequence). The ends were cut back, 1 base at V and 8 bases at J, with 11 bases in the middle. CDR3 sequence: CASSLGILHGYTS. The CDR3, as DNA: TGTGCCAGCAGCTTAGGAATCCTCCACGGCTACACCTCC.

This clonotype was recorded many times. A read error may explain this, as a much larger clone is one base away. V usage is TRBV12-3 or TRBV12-4 and J usage is TRBJ1-2; 11 bases are a match to TRBD1. The ends lost 4 bases at V and 10 bases at J; junction bases unmatched: 14. This CDR3 spans 16 amino acids. The CDR3 nucleotides are TGTGCCAGCAGTTCCTCGGGGGGACAGGGGGTGGATGACTACACCTTC. It yields the protein CASSSSGGQGVDDYTF.

Ten or more counts support this clonotype. The J gene is TRBJ1-2, the V gene TRBV2; possibly TRBD1 for D (6 bases). This CDR3 is 14 amino acids long. Trimming shortened V by 8 bases and J by 7 bases, and 20 bases separated the two germline ends. Germline values: CDR1 SNHLY, CDR2 FYNNEI. CDR3 DNA: TGTGCCAGCTGGGGACAACTTTCATCGCGTGGCTACACCTTC. This sequence encodes CASWGQLSSRGYTF. Variable domain in full (rest from reference TRBV2 and TRBJ1-2): EPEVTQTPSHQVTQMGQEVILRCVPISNHLYFYWYRQILGQKVEFLVSFYNNEISEKSEIFDDQFSVERPDGSNFTLKIRSTKLEDSAMYFCASWGQLSSRGYTFGSGTRLTVV.

This clonotype has a count of ten or more. The gene calls are TRBV12-3 or TRBV12-4 and TRBJ2-5; 7 bases line up with TRBD2. Trimming at V came to 3 bases and at J to 8 bases, leaving 9 bases not matched to a gene. The CDR3 spans 14 residues. The CDR3 sequence is CASSFGGGKGTQYF. In nucleotides, the CDR3 is TGTGCCAGCAGTTTTGGGGGAGGGAAAGGTACCCAGTACTTC.